The 5 T cell receptor beta chains in this list originate from one sample, sequenced in a study of blood T cell repertoires in COVID-19. This table comes from immunoSEQ multiplex PCR, and its TCRdb copy is limited to in-frame clones, with some not included. The sample lists 40,000 to 65,000 clones, roughly three quarters occurring once. What was sequenced was peripheral blood. The source of these receptors is a human donor with active or convalescent COVID-19. The donor label of this sample is uncertain.

This clone has a count of ten or more. The CDR3 coding sequence is TGTGCCAGCAGCTTAGCTGACAGGGGAAGCACTGAAGCTTTCTTT. Its protein product is CASSLADRGSTEAFF. This chain connects TRBV7-8 to TRBJ1-1, with 8 bases fitting TRBD1. The CDR3 has 15 amino acids. Germline-derived CDR1 and CDR2 are SGHVS and FQNEAQ. With V trimmed by 0 bases and J by 4 bases, 4 bases remained unmatched.

This chain connects TRBV7-2 to TRBJ2-1; tentative D call: TRBD1 (5 bases). V was pared by 5 bases and J by 7 bases, with 15 bases between. The length of the CDR3 is 14 residues. The germline gives CDR1 SGHTA, CDR2 FQGNSA. The CDR3 protein is CASSDRTSVNEQFF. In DNA form, the CDR3 reads TGTGCCAGCAGCGACCGGACATCTGTGAATGAGCAGTTCTTC. The full variable domain, in which reference TRBV7-2 and TRBJ2-1 provide the parts outside the CDR3, is GAGVSQSPSNKVTEKGKDVELRCDPISGHTALYWYRQSLGQGLEFLIYFQGNSAPDKSGLPSDRFSAERTGGSVSTLTIQRTQQEDSAVYLCASSDRTSVNEQFFGPGTRLTVL.

V usage is TRBV7-7 and J usage is TRBJ2-3; TRBD2 matches 7 bases. Trimming took 5 bases from V and 4 from J; bases not matched to a gene: 9. Germline V gene sequence: CDR1 SSHAT, CDR2 FNYEAQ (reference sequence). This CDR3 region has 15 residues. The CDR3 protein is CASSVGGGSADTQYF. The CDR3 bases are TGTGCCAGCAGCGTGGGGGGAGGGAGCGCAGATACGCAGTATTTT.

CDR3 sequence reads: CASTIRAEAGELFF. The DNA of the CDR3 is TGTGCCAGCACCATCAGGGCGGAAGCCGGGGAGCTGTTTTTT. V usage is TRBV9 and J usage is TRBJ2-2; tentative D call: TRBD1 (5 bases). This CDR3 is 14 amino acids long. The germline gives CDR1 SGDLS, CDR2 YYNGEE. Trimming left V 6 bases short and J 6 bases short, with 15 bases between.

This clone appeared a single time. The chain couples TRBV9 to TRBJ2-3; no clear D. The germline V gene encodes CDR1 SGDLS and CDR2 YYNGEE. This CDR3 is built from 12 residues. The germline V and J ends were trimmed by 3 bases and 6 bases, with 8 bases remaining between them. CDR3 DNA: TGTGCCAGCAGCGGCTCCGCGGATACGCAGTATTTT. Translated: CASSGSADTQYF.